This passage covers 19 T cell receptor beta chains from one sample sequenced in a study of blood T cell repertoires in COVID-19. Generated by immunoSEQ multiplex PCR, the TCRdb table keeps only in-frame clones and is missing some. Of about 55,000 clones listed, roughly 86% were seen once; the top ten hold roughly 3.6%. Input material: peripheral blood. These receptors were obtained from a man aged 35 to 55 with COVID-19, enrolled during active disease.

The V call is TRBV19, the J call TRBJ1-5; the match to TRBD1 covers 8 bases. With V trimmed by 6 bases and J by 5 bases, 3 bases remained unmatched. This CDR3 region has 13 residues. CDR1 and CDR2 (germline): LNHDA, SQIVND (reference sequence). CDR3 residues: CASRDRGDQPQHF. The CDR3 DNA is TGTGCCAGTAGAGACAGGGGAGATCAGCCCCAGCATTTT.

The CDR3 nucleotides are TGCGCCAGCAGCGGGGGACAGGCGAATGAAAAACTGTTTTTT. As protein: CASSGGQANEKLFF. V gene TRBV5-1 combines with J gene TRBJ1-4, with 8 bases matching TRBD1. The junction had 4 bases not matched to a gene; V was cut back by 4 bases and J by 5 bases. Germline values: CDR1 SGHRS, CDR2 YFSETQ. The CDR3 sequence is 14 residues long. Full variable domain (rest looked up from reference TRBV5-1 and TRBJ1-4): KAGVTQTPRYLIKTRGQQVTLSCSPISGHRSVSWYQQTPGQGLQFLFEYFSETQRNKGNFPGRFSGRQFSNSRSEMNVSTLELGDSALYLCASSGGQANEKLFFGSGTQLSVL.

The V gene is TRBV7-9, the J gene TRBJ1-1; D remains ambiguous. This CDR3 comprises 14 residues. CDR1 SEHNR and CDR2 FQNEAQ come from the germline V gene (reference sequence). The germline V and J ends were trimmed by 1 base and 8 bases, with 14 bases remaining between them. This CDR3 is CASSLVGQASEAFF. In DNA form, the CDR3 reads TGTGCCAGCAGCTTAGTAGGCCAGGCTTCAGAAGCTTTCTTT. Full variable domain (remainder filled in from reference TRBV7-9 and TRBJ1-1): DTGVSQNPRHKITKRGQNVTFRCDPISEHNRLYWYRQTLGQGPEFLTYFQNEAQLEKSRLLSDRFSAERPKGSFSTLEIQRTEQGDSAMYLCASSLVGQASEAFFGQGTRLTVV.

This chain uses TRBV13 with TRBJ2-1; TRBD2 matches at 9 bases. Trimming at V came to 5 bases and at J to 8 bases, leaving 10 bases not matched to a gene. The CDR3 is 15 residues long. CDR1 and CDR2 from the germline V gene are PRHDT and FYEKMQ (reference sequence). This CDR3 reads CASSTGASGIDEQFF. In DNA form, the CDR3 reads TGTGCCAGCAGCACAGGAGCTAGCGGGATCGATGAGCAGTTCTTC. The full variable domain, in which reference TRBV13 and TRBJ2-1 provide the parts outside the CDR3, is AAGVIQSPRHLIKEKRETATLKCYPIPRHDTVYWYQQGPGQDPQFLISFYEKMQSDKGSIPDRFSAQQFSDYHSELNMSSLELGDSALYFCASSTGASGIDEQFFGPGTRLTVL.

The chain combines TRBV7-2 with TRBJ2-7, with TRBD2 matching over 9 bases. The CDR3 sequence is 15 residues long. J gave up 3 bases and V 3 bases, and 6 bases lay outside the gene matches. Germline lookup yields CDR1 SGHTA and CDR2 FQGNSA. The CDR3 sequence is CASSFLAGDSYEQYF. The CDR3 DNA follows: TGTGCCAGCAGCTTCTTAGCGGGGGATAGCTACGAGCAGTACTTC.

The gene calls are TRBV6-7 and TRBJ2-4; the D gene is possibly TRBD1 (5 bases). TRBV6-7 is flagged as an ORF with uncertain function. V gave up 2 bases and J gave up 0 bases, with 11 bases separating them. The CDR3 loop spans 16 amino acids. In DNA, the CDR3 is TGTGCCAGCAGTTACAGGGGCAGGCGAGCCAAAAACATTCAGTACTTC. As protein: CASSYRGRRAKNIQYF.

J is TRBJ1-2 and V is TRBV24-1; D is undetermined. The V gene's germline CDR1 is KGHDR and CDR2 SFDVKD. The CDR3 consists of 13 residues. Trimming left V 4 bases short and J 5 bases short, with 10 bases between. CDR3 loop: CATSDPGEYGYTF. The CDR3 DNA reads TGTGCCACCAGTGACCCCGGAGAGTATGGCTACACCTTC.

The rearrangement links TRBV6-2 or TRBV6-3 to TRBJ1-4; 8 bases map to TRBD1. Per the germline V gene, CDR1 is MNHEY and CDR2 is SVGEGT. This CDR3 has 15 residues. Losses at the gene ends were 2 bases for V and 5 bases for J; bases not matched to a gene: 4. CDR3 sequence (DNA): TGTGCCAGCAGTTACCGACAGGGGACGAATGAAAAACTGTTTTTT. It yields the protein CASSYRQGTNEKLFF.

The chain is built from TRBV20-1 and TRBJ2-1, with D perhaps matching TRBD2 (6 bases). This CDR3 has 11 amino acids. Germline V lookup: CDR1 DFQATT, CDR2 SNEGSKA (reference sequence). V gave up 5 bases and J gave up 10 bases, with 12 bases separating them. Here the CDR3 reads CSAVAVEEQFF. The CDR3 DNA reads TGCAGTGCTGTAGCGGTGGAGGAGCAGTTCTTC.

The gene calls are TRBV19 and TRBJ1-1, with a weak D call TRBD1 (6 bases). The CDR3 runs 13 residues. The V and J ends lost 3 bases and 6 bases respectively, with 11 bases between them. Germline V gene lookup returns CDR1 LNHDA and CDR2 SQIVND (reference sequence). This CDR3 reads CASSINRAAEAFF. In DNA, the CDR3 is TGTGCCAGTAGTATCAACAGGGCCGCTGAAGCTTTCTTT.

The CDR3 region is CASTPSGGAPTDTQYF. The CDR3 bases are TGTGCCAGCACCCCCAGCGGGGGGGCCCCCACAGATACGCAGTATTTT. The chain joins TRBV7-3 to TRBJ2-3; 10 positions match TRBD2. J was trimmed by 2 bases and V by 7 bases; bases with no gene match: 9. This CDR3 region has 16 residues. Germline V CDR1 and CDR2: SGHTA, FQGTGA.

The rearrangement joins TRBV5-4 to TRBJ2-7, with a weak D call TRBD2 (5 bases). Trimming took 2 bases from V and 6 from J, leaving 15 bases between them. This CDR3 is built from 14 residues. Germline values: CDR1 SGHNT, CDR2 YYREEE (reference sequence). The CDR3 reads CASSFAGLAGEQYF. For the CDR3, the DNA is TGTGCCAGCAGCTTTGCCGGCCTAGCCGGCGAGCAGTACTTC.

This sequence joins TRBV11-3 and TRBJ2-7; 10 bases align to TRBD1. The trim removed 3 bases at V and 6 bases at J, leaving 5 bases unmatched. This CDR3 contains 14 residues. Germline CDR1 reads SGHNT; CDR2 reads YENEEA. The CDR3 loop reads CASSFRQGAGEQYF. The CDR3 coding sequence is TGTGCCAGCAGCTTTAGACAGGGGGCAGGCGAGCAGTACTTC.

This chain connects TRBV19 to TRBJ2-7; the D gene is possibly TRBD1 (6 bases). Trimming pared 0 bases from V and 2 bases from J, leaving 11 bases between. The CDR3 is 15 residues long. The germline V gene has CDR1 LNHDA and CDR2 SQIVND (reference sequence). The chain's CDR3 is CASSIEPQGTYEQYF. In DNA form, the CDR3 reads TGTGCCAGTAGTATAGAACCTCAGGGGACCTACGAGCAGTACTTC.

The V and J genes are TRBV19 and TRBJ2-5, with TRBD1 identical over 9 bases. CDR3 length: 14 amino acids. Germline CDR1 LNHDA, CDR2 SQIVND (reference sequence). V trimming: 4 bases; J trimming: 5 bases; junction bases outside the gene matches: 5. CDR3 sequence: CASSNRGRSETQYF. CDR3 nucleotide sequence: TGTGCCAGTAGTAACAGGGGGCGCAGCGAGACCCAGTACTTC.

The CDR3 nucleotides are TGTGCCAGCAGTGAACATAAGGGAGTGAACTATGGCTACACCTTC. Its protein is CASSEHKGVNYGYTF. The rearrangement links TRBV6-1 to TRBJ1-2; D gene unclear. Per germline, CDR1 MNHNS and CDR2 SASEGT. V was cut by 2 bases and J by 2 bases, with 12 bases left in between. The CDR3 length is 15 residues.

V usage is TRBV2 and J usage is TRBJ2-5, with D perhaps matching TRBD2 (6 bases). V lost 5 bases to trimming and J lost 7 bases, with 14 bases between them. Germline V lookup: CDR1 SNHLY, CDR2 FYNNEI. This CDR3 region has 13 residues. CDR3 DNA: TGTGCCAGCAGTCGGCGGGAAAGTCCGACCCAGTACTTC. Translation gives CASSRRESPTQYF.

The genes are TRBV19 and TRBJ1-1; D is possibly TRBD1 (5 bases). Germline CDR1 LNHDA, CDR2 SQIVND (reference sequence). The V and J ends lost 6 bases and 1 base respectively, with 12 bases between them. The CDR3 runs to 14 residues. The CDR3 loop reads CASRGSGENTEAFF. As DNA, the CDR3 is TGTGCCAGTAGGGGTTCGGGGGAGAACACTGAAGCTTTCTTT.

CDR3 sequence reads: CAWSVQSGYGYTF. Written as DNA, the CDR3 is TGTGCCTGGAGTGTACAGTCAGGGTATGGCTACACCTTC. The chain uses TRBV30 and TRBJ1-2; the D gene is possibly TRBD1 (5 bases). The V end was cut by 0 bases, the J end by 5 bases, with 10 bases between. The length of the CDR3 is 13 residues. CDR1 and CDR2 (germline): GTSNPN, SVGIG (reference sequence).